Listed below are T cell receptor beta chains from one sample, sequenced in a study of chemoradiotherapy in HPV16-positive cancers. Profiling relied on immunoSEQ multiplex PCR, and the TCRdb table lists in-frame clones only, not all of them. The table shows about 25,000 clones, with approximately 93% occurring only once. Sampling was performed from a patient who underwent chemoradiotherapy. The receptors derive from a human donor with HPV-associated anogenital cancer. Both conserved end residues are part of each CDR3. A D gene is named only where the DNA matches it firmly. Part of the rows lack a size; the others show once, few, many or a class for expanded clones.

TRBJ2-1 TRBV29-1 NA 13 NA TGCAGCGTTGCTCAGCCATCCTACAATGAGCAGTTCTTC CSVAQPSYNEQFF
TRBJ2-1 TRBV19 NA 17 TRBD2 TGTGCCAGTAGTATCTATTCCGGGACTAGCGCCTACAATGAGCAGTTCTTC CASSIYSGTSAYNEQFF
TRBJ2-7 TRBV9 NA 13 NA TGTGCCAGGGCCGACAGGCGCCCCTACGAGCAGTACTTC CARADRRPYEQYF
TRBJ2-7 TRBV28 NA 16 TRBD2 TGTGCCAGCAGTTTACGGGCGGGAGGTCCCCCCTACGAGCAGTACTTC CASSLRAGGPPYEQYF
TRBJ1-5 TRBV19 NA 15 NA TGTGCCAGTAGTCCCGGCCGAATAGGCAATCAGCCCCAGCATTTT CASSPGRIGNQPQHF
TRBJ2-7 TRBV4-2 NA 15 TRBD1 TGTGCCAGCAGCCGCGAAGAAGGGACAGGCTACGAGCAGTACTTC CASSREEGTGYEQYF
TRBJ2-7 TRBV4-2 NA 14 NA TGTGCCAGCAGCCAGCAGACAGGTTTTTACGAGCAGTACTTC CASSQQTGFYEQYF
TRBJ1-3 TRBV2 NA 15 TRBD1 TGTGCCAGCAGTGAGGACAGGAGGTCTGGAAACACCATATATTTT CASSEDRRSGNTIYF
TRBJ2-7 TRBV5-4 NA 15 TRBD1 TGTGCCAGCAGCTTGGTTCCGACAGGGGACTACGAGCAGTACTTC CASSLVPTGDYEQYF
TRBJ1-6 TRBV7-3 once 13 NA TGTGCCAGCAGCTCAACGCGGGATTCACCCCTCCACTTT CASSSTRDSPLHF
TRBJ1-5 TRBV6-6 NA 15 NA TGTGCCAGCAGGTACGGGACATCGGGCAATCAGCCCCAGCATTTT CASRYGTSGNQPQHF
TRBJ2-2 TRBV5-4 NA 16 NA TGTGCCAGCAGCTTTCCGGCGTTGCAGAACACCGGGGAGCTGTTTTTT CASSFPALQNTGELFF
TRBJ2-3 TRBV7-9 few 14 NA TGTGCCAGCAGCTTAGGAAAGGTAACAGATACGCAGTATTTT CASSLGKVTDTQYF
TRBJ2-7 TRBV11-3 NA 14 TRBD1 TGTGCCAGCAGCTTAGGGGGACAGGAGTACGAGCAGTACTTC CASSLGGQEYEQYF
TRBJ1-4 TRBV6-1 NA 15 NA TGTGCCAGCAGTTCCGCGAGGGGCGCAGGGGAAAAACTGTTTTTT CASSSARGAGEKLFF
TRBJ1-1 TRBV28 NA 16 TRBD1 TGTGCCAGCAGCTGGATCCGGACAGGGCTGAACACTGAAGCTTTCTTT CASSWIRTGLNTEAFF
TRBJ2-3 TRBV5-8 NA 14 NA TGTGCCAGCAGCTTGGCGGGTGGGACGGATACGCAGTATTTT CASSLAGGTDTQYF
TRBJ2-7 TRBV6-5 once 13 NA TGTGCCAGCAGTTCCCCGGGCGCCCACGAGCAGTACTTC CASSSPGAHEQYF
TRBJ1-2 TRBV4-3 NA 16 NA TGCGCCAGCAGCCAAGAAAGGGCCGGAGGCAGAAGTGGCTACACCTTC CASSQERAGGRSGYTF
TRBJ2-7 TRBV5-1 NA 15 NA TGCGCCAGCAGCCTTTACGGCAGGAGCTCCTACGAGCAGTACTTC CASSLYGRSSYEQYF
TRBJ2-1 TRBV2 NA 13 TRBD2 TGTGCCAGTAGCGGGGGCACCTACAATGAGCAGTTCTTC CASSGGTYNEQFF
TRBJ2-7 TRBV19 NA 15 TRBD2 TGTGCCAGTAGTATAAAAGGACTAGCGTTGGGCGAGCAGTACTTC CASSIKGLALGEQYF
TRBJ1-1 TRBV10-3 NA 13 NA TGTGCCACCCGGACAGCAATGAACACTGAAGCTTTCTTT CATRTAMNTEAFF
TRBJ2-2 TRBV14 NA 15 NA TGTGCCAGCAGCGGACGGCCGGGAAACACCGGGGAGCTGTTTTTT CASSGRPGNTGELFF
TRBJ2-7 TRBV29-1 NA 14 TRBD1 TGCAGCGCGGTCCGGGACAGGGGTCGGTACGAGCAGTACTTC CSAVRDRGRYEQYF
TRBJ2-3 TRBV5-4 NA 16 TRBD2 TGTGCCAGCAGCGCGAAACTAGCGGGGTTTACAGATACGCAGTATTTT CASSAKLAGFTDTQYF
TRBJ2-4 TRBV29-1 NA 14 TRBD1 TGCAGCGTCAGAACCGGGACAGGTCAAAACATTCAGTACTTC CSVRTGTGQNIQYF
TRBJ2-2 TRBV7-3 NA 15 TRBD1 TGTGCCAGCAGGTTGGGACAGGGGAACACCGGGGAGCTGTTTTTT CASRLGQGNTGELFF
TRBJ2-3 TRBV28 NA 18 NA TGTGCCAGCAGTTTTGGGGCAGGGGGGACTTATAGCACAGATACGCAGTATTTT CASSFGAGGTYSTDTQYF
TRBJ1-2 TRBV5-6 NA 15 NA TGTGCCAGCAGCTTGATCGGGGGGCAAGAAGGGGGCTACACCTTC CASSLIGGQEGGYTF
TRBJ2-7 TRBV9 NA 13 NA TGTGCCAGCAGCGGAGACGGAAACTACGAGCAGTACTTC CASSGDGNYEQYF
TRBJ1-1 TRBV9 NA 14 NA TGTGCCAGCAGCTTTTTAGCCGAGAACACTGAAGCTTTCTTT CASSFLAENTEAFF
TRBJ1-1 TRBV28 NA 14 NA TGTGCCAGCAGTTCGGGGGAGATGGACACTGAAGCTTTCTTT CASSSGEMDTEAFF
TRBJ2-5 TRBV7-6 once 11 NA TGTGCCAGCAGCTCCTCGGAGACCCAGTACTTC CASSSSETQYF
TRBJ1-2 TRBV5-4 once 13 NA TGTGCCAGCAGCCCGACAGGAGGGGATGGCTACACCTTC CASSPTGGDGYTF
TRBJ1-1 TRBV5-1 once 14 TRBD1 TGCGCCAGCAGCTCGGGGACAGCGAACACTGAAGCTTTCTTT CASSSGTANTEAFF
TRBJ1-6 TRBV7-3 NA 15 NA TGTGCCAGCAGCTTTCGAGGGGGGGAGGGATCACCCCTCCACTTT CASSFRGGEGSPLHF
TRBJ1-5 TRBV2 once 15 TRBD1 TGTGCCAGCAGTGGACAGGGCCTTAGCAATCAGCCCCAGCATTTT CASSGQGLSNQPQHF
TRBJ2-1 TRBV28 NA 12 NA TGTGCCAGCAGTTCAGGGGTCGGTGAGCAGTTCTTC CASSSGVGEQFF
TRBJ2-7 TRBV6-4 NA 14 NA TGTGCCAGCAGTGACTCGAGTCGGGGTTACGAGCAGTACTTC CASSDSSRGYEQYF
TRBJ1-1 TRBV15 NA 14 NA TGTGCCACCAGCAGAGATAACAGGAACACTGAAGCTTTCTTT CATSRDNRNTEAFF
TRBJ1-1 TRBV10-3 NA 13 NA TGTGCCATCAGATTGGACTGGAACACTGAAGCTTTCTTT CAIRLDWNTEAFF
TRBJ2-2 TRBV2 NA 14 TRBD1 TGTGCCAGCAGTGGACAGGGGAACACCGGGGAGCTGTTTTTT CASSGQGNTGELFF
TRBJ1-3 TRBV7-9 NA 16 NA TGTGCCAGCAGCGCAGGAGACCCTGGGGCGGGAAACACCATATATTTT CASSAGDPGAGNTIYF
TRBJ2-1 TRBV5-1 NA 13 NA TGCGCCAGCAGCTTGGATCTGTTCAATGAGCAGTTCTTC CASSLDLFNEQFF
TRBJ1-4 TRBV7-2 NA 13 NA TGTGCCAGCAGCCCAGGACCGGGCGGAAAACTGTTTTTT CASSPGPGGKLFF
TRBJ1-5 TRBV19 NA 13 NA TGTGCCAGTCGGGGCCTTAACTATCAGCCCCAGCATTTT CASRGLNYQPQHF
TRBJ2-5 TRBV9 NA 17 NA TGTGCCAGCAGCCCACGCCGAAGAGAGGGAACTCCGGAGACCCAGTACTTC CASSPRRREGTPETQYF
TRBJ1-1 TRBV5-1 once 15 TRBD1 TGCGCCAGCAGCTTGGGACAGGGGATGAACACTGAAGCTTTCTTT CASSLGQGMNTEAFF
TRBJ1-5 TRBV5-1 NA 14 TRBD1 TGCGCCAGCAGCACGGGACAGGGTACCCAGCCCCAGCATTTT CASSTGQGTQPQHF
TRBJ1-1 TRBV7-9 NA 15 NA TGTGCCAGCAGAGAGGGGAGTCCCATGAACACTGAAGCTTTCTTT CASREGSPMNTEAFF
TRBJ2-7 TRBV10-1 NA 13 NA TGCGCCAGCAGTGAGTGGCTAACGGGCGAGCAGTACTTC CASSEWLTGEQYF
TRBJ2-7 TRBV16 NA 15 NA TGTGCCAGCAGCCCCTACTGGTTACAAGCATACGAGCAGTACTTC CASSPYWLQAYEQYF
TRBJ1-4 TRBV5-6 NA 17 TRBD1 TGTGCCAGCAGCTTCCAGACAGGGGGTGAATTCGATGAAAAACTGTTTTTT CASSFQTGGEFDEKLFF
TRBJ2-5 TRBV2 NA 16 TRBD2 TGTGCCAGCAGTGAACTGCCCGCGGGGGGGAAAGAGACCCAGTACTTC CASSELPAGGKETQYF
TRBJ2-7 TRBV10-3 NA 14 TRBD1 TGTGCCATCAGCCCCGGGACAGCTAACTACGAGCAGTACTTC CAISPGTANYEQYF
TRBJ2-7 TRBV9 once 15 TRBD1 TGTGCCAGCAGCGTAGAAGGGACAGGGTACGCCGAGCAGTACTTC CASSVEGTGYAEQYF
TRBJ2-3 TRBV5-1 NA 16 TRBD2 TGCGCCAGCAGCTTGGCAGGGCGGGGGGCCACAGATACGCAGTATTTT CASSLAGRGATDTQYF
TRBJ2-1 TRBV21-1 NA 16 NA TGTGCCAGCAGCAAAGTGATCACTAGGGGATACAATGAGCAGTTCTTC CASSKVITRGYNEQFF
TRBJ1-2 TRBV28 NA 13 TRBD1 TGTGCCAGCAGGCCAGGAGGGGGCGGGGGCTACACCTTC CASRPGGGGGYTF